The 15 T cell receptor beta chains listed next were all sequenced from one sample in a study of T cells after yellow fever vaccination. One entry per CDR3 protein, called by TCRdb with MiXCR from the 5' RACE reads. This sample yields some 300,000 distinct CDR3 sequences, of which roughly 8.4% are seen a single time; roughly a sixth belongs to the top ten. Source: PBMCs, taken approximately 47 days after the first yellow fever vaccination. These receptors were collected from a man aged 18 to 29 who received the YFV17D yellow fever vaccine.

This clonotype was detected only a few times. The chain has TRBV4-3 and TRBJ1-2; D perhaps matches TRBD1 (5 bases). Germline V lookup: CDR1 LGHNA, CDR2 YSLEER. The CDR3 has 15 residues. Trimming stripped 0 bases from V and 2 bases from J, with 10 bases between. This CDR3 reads CASSQDRWGNYGYTF. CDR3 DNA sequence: TGCGCCAGCAGCCAAGATCGGTGGGGGAACTATGGCTACACCTTC.

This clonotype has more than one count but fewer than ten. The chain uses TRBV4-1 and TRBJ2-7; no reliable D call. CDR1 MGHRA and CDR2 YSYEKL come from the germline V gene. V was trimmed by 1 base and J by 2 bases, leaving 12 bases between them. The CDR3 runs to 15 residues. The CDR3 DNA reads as TGCGCCAGCAGCCAAGGAGACGTCCACCCCTACGAGCAGTACTTC. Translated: CASSQGDVHPYEQYF.

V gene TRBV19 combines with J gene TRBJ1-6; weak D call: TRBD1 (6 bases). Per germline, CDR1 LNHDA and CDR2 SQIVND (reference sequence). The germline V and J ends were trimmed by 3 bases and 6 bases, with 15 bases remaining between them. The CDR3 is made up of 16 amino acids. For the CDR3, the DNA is TGTGCCAGTAGTATTTCTCACGACAGGATTAATTCACCCCTCCACTTT. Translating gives CASSISHDRINSPLHF.

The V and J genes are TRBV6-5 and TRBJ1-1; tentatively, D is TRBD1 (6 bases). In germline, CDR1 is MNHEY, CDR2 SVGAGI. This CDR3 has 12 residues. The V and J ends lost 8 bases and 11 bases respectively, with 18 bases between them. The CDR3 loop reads CASLGASPRAFF. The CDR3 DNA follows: TGTGCCAGCTTGGGGGCGAGCCCTCGTGCTTTCTTT.

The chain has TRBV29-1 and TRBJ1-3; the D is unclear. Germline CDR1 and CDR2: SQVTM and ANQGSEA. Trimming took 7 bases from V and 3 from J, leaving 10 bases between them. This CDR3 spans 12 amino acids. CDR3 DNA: TGCAGCGCCGGACGAAATGGAAACACCATATATTTT. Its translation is CSAGRNGNTIYF.

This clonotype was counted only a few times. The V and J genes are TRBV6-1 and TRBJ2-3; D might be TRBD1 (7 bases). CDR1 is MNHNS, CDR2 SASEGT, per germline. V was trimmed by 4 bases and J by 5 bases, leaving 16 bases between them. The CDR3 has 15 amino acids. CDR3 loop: CASSAPRQGLDTQYF. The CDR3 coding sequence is TGTGCCAGCAGTGCCCCCCGACAGGGACTAGATACGCAGTATTTT.

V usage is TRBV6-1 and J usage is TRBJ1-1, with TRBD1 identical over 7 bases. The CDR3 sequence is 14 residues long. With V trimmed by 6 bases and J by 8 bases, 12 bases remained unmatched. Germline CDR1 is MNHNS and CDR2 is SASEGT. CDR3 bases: TGTGCCAGCAGCCTTCGACAGGGCGGTGGAGAAGCTTTCTTT. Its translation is CASSLRQGGGEAFF.

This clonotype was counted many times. CDR3 nucleotide sequence: TGTGCCAGCAGCTTATTTGCCTACGAGCAGTACTTC. Translated, it gives CASSLFAYEQYF. The chain employs TRBV7-9 and TRBJ2-7; unclear D gene. Germline V gives CDR1 SEHNR, CDR2 FQNEAQ (reference sequence). This CDR3 has 12 amino acids. The V end was cut by 2 bases, the J end by 2 bases, with 4 bases between.

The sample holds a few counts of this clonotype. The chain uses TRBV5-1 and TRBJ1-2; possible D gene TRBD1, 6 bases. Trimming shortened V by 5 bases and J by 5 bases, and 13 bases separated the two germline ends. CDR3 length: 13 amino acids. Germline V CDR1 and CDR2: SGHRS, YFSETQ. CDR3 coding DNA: TGCGCCAGCAGGTCCCTGGGGGCGTATGGCTACACCTTC. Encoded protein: CASRSLGAYGYTF. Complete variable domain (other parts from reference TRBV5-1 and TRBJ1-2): KAGVTQTPRYLIKTRGQQVTLSCSPISGHRSVSWYQQTPGQGLQFLFEYFSETQRNKGNFPGRFSGRQFSNSRSEMNVSTLELGDSALYLCASRSLGAYGYTFGSGTRLTVV.

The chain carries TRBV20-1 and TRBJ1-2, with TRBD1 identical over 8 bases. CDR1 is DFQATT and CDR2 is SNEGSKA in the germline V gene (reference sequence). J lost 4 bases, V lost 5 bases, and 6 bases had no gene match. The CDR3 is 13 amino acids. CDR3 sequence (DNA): TGCAGTGCTTCGTCAGGGGGCCCCTATGGCTACACCTTC. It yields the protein CSASSGGPYGYTF.

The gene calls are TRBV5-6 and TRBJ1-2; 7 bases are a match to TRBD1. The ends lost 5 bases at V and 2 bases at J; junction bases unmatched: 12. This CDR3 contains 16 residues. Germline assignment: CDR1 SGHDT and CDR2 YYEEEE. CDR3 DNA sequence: TGTGCCAGCAGTTCCCCCCGGGACAGAACCAACTATGGCTACACCTTC. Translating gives CASSSPRDRTNYGYTF.

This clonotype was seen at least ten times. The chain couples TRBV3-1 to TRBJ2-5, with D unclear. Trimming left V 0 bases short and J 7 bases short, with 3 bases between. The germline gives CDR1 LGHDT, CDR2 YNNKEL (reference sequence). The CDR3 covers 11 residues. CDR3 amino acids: CASSQEVTQYF. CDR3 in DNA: TGTGCCAGCAGCCAAGAGGTGACCCAGTACTTC.

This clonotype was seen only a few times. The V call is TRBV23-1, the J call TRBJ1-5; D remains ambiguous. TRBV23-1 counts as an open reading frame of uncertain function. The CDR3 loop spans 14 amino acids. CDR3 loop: CPLEIVTSNQPQHF. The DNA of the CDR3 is TGCCCACTAGAGATAGTAACAAGCAATCAGCCCCAGCATTTT.

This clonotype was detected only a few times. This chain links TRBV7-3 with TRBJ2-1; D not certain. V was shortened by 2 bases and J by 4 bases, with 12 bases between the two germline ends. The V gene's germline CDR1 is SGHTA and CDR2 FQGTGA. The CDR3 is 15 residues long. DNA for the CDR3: TGTGCCAGCAGCTTAGGCGGTCTCACATACAATGAGCAGTTCTTC. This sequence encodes CASSLGGLTYNEQFF.

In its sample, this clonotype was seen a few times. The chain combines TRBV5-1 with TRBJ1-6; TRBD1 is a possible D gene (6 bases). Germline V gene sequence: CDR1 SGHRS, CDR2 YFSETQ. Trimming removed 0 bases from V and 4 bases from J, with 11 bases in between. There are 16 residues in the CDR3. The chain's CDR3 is CASSLGRQGYNSPLHF. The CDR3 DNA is TGCGCCAGCAGCTTGGGACGGCAGGGGTATAATTCACCCCTCCACTTT. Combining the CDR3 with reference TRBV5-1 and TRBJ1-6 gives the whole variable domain KAGVTQTPRYLIKTRGQQVTLSCSPISGHRSVSWYQQTPGQGLQFLFEYFSETQRNKGNFPGRFSGRQFSNSRSEMNVSTLELGDSALYLCASSLGRQGYNSPLHFGNGTRLTVT.